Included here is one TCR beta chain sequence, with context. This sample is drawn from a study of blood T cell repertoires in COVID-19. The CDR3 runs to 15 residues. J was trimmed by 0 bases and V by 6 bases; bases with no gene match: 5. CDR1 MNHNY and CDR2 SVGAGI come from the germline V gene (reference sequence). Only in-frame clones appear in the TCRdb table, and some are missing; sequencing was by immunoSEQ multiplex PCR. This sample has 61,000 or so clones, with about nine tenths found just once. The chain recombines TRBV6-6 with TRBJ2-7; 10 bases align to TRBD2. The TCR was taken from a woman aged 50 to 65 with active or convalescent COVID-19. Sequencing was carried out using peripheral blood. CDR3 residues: CASRLAGRSSYEQYF. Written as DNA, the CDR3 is TGTGCCAGCAGACTAGCGGGAAGGAGCTCCTACGAGCAGTACTTC.